This TCR beta chain comes out of a study of cytomegalovirus exposure and HLA in healthy donors. This clone occurred a few times. Its antigen is not identified. Germline V CDR1 and CDR2: SNHLY, FYNNEI. V lost 5 bases, J lost 4 bases, and 11 bases lay in between. This CDR3 spans 13 amino acids. Notes on the study in general: Most TCR sequences proved rare, with some public TCRs found in many donors. TRBV6-2, TRBV6-3 and some other V segments were excluded as indistinguishable.

The primer mix had 60 Vbeta and 13 Jbeta primers. Using immunoSEQ multiplex PCR, the repertoire was profiled, and TCRdb retains in-frame clones only, with some absent. The sample has approximately 180,000 clones; less than 90% are singletons. The origin of this receptor is a girl less than two years old in good health and CMV-seronegative. The gene calls are TRBV2 and TRBJ2-5; D uncertain. Sample: PBMCs. In nucleotides, the CDR3 is TGTGCCAGCAGTTATGTAGTGCGAGAGACCCAGTACTTC. It codes for CASSYVVRETQYF.